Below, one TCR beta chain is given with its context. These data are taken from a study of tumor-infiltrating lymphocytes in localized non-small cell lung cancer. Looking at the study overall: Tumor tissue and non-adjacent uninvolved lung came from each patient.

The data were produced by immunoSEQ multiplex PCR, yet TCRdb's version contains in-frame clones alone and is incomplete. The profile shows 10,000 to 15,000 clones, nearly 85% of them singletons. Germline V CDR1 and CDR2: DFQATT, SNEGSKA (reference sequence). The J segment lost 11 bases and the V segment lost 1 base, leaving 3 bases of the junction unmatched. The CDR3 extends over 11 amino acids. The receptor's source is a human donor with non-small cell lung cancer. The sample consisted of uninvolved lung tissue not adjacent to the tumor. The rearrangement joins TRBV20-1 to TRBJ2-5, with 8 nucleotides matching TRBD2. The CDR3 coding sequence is TGCAGTGCTAGAGGGCGGGGGGAGCAGTACTTC. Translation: CSARGRGEQYF.